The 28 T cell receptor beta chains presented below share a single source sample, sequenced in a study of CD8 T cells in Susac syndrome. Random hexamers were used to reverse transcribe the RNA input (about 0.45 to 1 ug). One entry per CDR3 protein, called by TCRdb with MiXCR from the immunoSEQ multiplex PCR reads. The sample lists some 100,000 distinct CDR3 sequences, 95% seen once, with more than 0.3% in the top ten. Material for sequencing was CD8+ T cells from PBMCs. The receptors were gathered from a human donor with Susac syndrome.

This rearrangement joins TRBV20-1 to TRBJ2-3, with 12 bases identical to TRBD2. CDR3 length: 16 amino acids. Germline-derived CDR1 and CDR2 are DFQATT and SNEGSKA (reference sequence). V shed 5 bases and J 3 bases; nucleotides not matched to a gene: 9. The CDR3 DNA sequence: TGCAGTGCTCCAGAGGGGACTAGCGGGCTAACAGATACGCAGTATTTT. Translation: CSAPEGTSGLTDTQYF.

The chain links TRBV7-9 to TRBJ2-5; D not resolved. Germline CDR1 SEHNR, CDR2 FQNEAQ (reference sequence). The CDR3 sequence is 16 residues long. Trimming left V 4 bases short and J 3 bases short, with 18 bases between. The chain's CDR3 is CASSSRRLATEETQYF. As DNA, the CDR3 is TGTGCCAGCAGCTCCCGGCGGCTCGCCACGGAAGAGACCCAGTACTTC.

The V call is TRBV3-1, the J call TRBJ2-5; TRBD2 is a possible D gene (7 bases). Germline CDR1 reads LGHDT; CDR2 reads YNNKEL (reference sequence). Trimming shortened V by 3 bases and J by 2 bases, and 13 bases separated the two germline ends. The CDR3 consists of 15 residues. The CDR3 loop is CASSHVRGAQETQYF. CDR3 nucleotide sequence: TGTGCCAGCAGCCATGTCCGGGGGGCTCAAGAGACCCAGTACTTC.

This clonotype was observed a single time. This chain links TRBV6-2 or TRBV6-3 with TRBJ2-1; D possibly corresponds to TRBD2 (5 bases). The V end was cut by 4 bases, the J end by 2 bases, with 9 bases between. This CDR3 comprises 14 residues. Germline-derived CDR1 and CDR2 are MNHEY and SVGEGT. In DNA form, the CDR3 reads TGTGCCAGCAGTTTCCGGGGAGCCTACAATGAGCAGTTCTTC. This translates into CASSFRGAYNEQFF.

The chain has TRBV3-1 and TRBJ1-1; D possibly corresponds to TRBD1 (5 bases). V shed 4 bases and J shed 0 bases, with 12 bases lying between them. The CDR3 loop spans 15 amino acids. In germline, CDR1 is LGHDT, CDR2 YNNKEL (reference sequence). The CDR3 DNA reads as TGTGCCAGCAGCCCGGGGGGATGGATGAACACTGAAGCTTTCTTT. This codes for CASSPGGWMNTEAFF.

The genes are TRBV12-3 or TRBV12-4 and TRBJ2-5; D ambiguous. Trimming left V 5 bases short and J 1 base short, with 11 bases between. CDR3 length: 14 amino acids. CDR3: CASSPPVSQETQYF. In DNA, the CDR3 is TGTGCCAGCAGTCCTCCCGTCAGCCAAGAGACCCAGTACTTC.

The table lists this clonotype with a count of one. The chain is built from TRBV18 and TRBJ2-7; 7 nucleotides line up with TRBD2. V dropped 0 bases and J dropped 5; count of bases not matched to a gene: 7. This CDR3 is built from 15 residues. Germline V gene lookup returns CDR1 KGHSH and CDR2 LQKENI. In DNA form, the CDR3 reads TGTGCCAGCTCACCACCGTTGACTAGCCCCCACGAGCAGTACTTC. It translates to CASSPPLTSPHEQYF. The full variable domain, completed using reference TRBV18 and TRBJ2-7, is NAGVMQNPRHLVRRRGQEARLRCSPMKGHSHVYWYRQLPEEGLKFMVYLQKENIIDESGMPKERFSAEFPKEGPSILRIQQVVRGDSAAYFCASSPPLTSPHEQYFGPGTRLTVT.

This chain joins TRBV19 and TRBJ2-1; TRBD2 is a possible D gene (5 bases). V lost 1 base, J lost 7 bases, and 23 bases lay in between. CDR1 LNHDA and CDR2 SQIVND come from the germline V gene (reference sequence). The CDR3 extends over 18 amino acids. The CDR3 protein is CASSIVGLEEPPWNEQFF. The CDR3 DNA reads TGTGCCAGTAGTATAGTTGGGTTGGAGGAGCCCCCGTGGAATGAGCAGTTCTTC.

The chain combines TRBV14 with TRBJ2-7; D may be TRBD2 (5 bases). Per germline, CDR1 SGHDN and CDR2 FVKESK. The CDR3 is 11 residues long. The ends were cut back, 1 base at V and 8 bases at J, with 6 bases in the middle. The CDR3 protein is CASSQAGKQYF. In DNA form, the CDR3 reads TGTGCCAGCAGCCAAGCGGGGAAGCAGTACTTC.

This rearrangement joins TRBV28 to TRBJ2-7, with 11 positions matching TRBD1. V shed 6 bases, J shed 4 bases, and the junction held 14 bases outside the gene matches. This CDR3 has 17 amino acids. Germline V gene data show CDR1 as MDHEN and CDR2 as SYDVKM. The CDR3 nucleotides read TGTGCCAGCAGCGTCCATCCCGGACAGGGGGCGAGGTACGAGCAGTACTTC. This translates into CASSVHPGQGARYEQYF.

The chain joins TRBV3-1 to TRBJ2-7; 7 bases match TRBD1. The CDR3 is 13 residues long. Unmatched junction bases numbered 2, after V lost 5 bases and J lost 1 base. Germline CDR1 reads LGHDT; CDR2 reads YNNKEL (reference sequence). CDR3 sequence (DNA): TGTGCCAGCAGCTGGGACAGTTCCTACGAGCAGTACTTC. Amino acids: CASSWDSSYEQYF.

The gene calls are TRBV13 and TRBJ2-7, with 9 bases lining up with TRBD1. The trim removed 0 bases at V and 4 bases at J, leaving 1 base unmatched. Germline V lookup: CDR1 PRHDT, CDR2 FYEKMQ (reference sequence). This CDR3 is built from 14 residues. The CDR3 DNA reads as TGTGCCAGCAGCTTAGGCGGACAGGGGTACGAGCAGTACTTC. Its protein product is CASSLGGQGYEQYF.

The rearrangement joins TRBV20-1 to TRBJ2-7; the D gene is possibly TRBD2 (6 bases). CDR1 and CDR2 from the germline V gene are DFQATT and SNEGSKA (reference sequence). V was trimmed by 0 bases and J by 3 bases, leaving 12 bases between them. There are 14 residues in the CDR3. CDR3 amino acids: CSARDTGLDYEQYF. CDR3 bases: TGCAGTGCTAGAGACACGGGACTCGACTACGAGCAGTACTTC.

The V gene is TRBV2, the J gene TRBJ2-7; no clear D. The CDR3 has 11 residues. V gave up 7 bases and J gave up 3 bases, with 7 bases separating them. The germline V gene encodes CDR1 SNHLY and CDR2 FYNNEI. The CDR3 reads CASIVGYEQYF. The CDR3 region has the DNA TGTGCCAGCATTGTGGGCTACGAGCAGTACTTC.

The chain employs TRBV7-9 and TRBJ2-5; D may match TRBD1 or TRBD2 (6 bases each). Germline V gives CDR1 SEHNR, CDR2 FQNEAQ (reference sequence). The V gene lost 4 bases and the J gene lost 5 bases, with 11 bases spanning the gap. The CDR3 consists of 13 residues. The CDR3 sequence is CASSSEGGETQYF. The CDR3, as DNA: TGTGCCAGCAGCTCCGAAGGGGGGGAGACCCAGTACTTC.

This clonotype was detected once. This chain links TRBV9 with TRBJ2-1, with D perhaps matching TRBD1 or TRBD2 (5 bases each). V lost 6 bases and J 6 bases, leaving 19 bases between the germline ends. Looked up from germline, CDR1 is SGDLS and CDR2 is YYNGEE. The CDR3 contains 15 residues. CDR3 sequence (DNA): TGTGCCAGCACGATAGCCCCCGGGGCAGTCAATGAGCAGTTCTTC. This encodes CASTIAPGAVNEQFF.

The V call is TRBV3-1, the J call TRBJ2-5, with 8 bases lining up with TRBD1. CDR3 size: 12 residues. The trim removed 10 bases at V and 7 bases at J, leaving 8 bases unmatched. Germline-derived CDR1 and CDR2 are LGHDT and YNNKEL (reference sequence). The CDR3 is CATVQGEGTQYF. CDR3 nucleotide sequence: TGTGCCACAGTACAGGGGGAAGGGACCCAGTACTTC.

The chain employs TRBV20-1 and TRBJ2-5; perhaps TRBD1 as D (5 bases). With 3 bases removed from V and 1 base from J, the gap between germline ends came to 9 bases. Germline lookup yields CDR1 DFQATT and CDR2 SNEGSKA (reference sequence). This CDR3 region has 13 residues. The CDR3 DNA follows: TGCAGTGCTAGGGGGCTTGCCCAAGAGACCCAGTACTTC. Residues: CSARGLAQETQYF.

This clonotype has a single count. The CDR3 coding sequence is TGCAGCGTTGAAGATCACTCGGGAGGGAGGGCCGACGAGCAGTACTTC. This encodes CSVEDHSGGRADEQYF. V and J are TRBV29-1 and TRBJ2-7, with TRBD2 matching over 8 bases. The J segment lost 5 bases and the V segment lost 0 bases, leaving 12 bases of the junction unmatched. CDR3 length: 16 amino acids. Germline values: CDR1 SQVTM, CDR2 ANQGSEA.

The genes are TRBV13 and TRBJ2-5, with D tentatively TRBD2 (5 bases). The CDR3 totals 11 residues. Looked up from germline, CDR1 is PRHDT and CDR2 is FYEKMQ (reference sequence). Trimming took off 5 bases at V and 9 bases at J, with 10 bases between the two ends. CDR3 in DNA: TGTGCCAGCAGCCTCCTCGGGGCCCAGTACTTC. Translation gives CASSLLGAQYF.

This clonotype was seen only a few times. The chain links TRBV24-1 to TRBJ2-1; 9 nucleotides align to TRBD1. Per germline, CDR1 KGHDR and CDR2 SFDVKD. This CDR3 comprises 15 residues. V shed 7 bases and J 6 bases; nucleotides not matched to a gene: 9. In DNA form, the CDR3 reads TGTGCCACCAGCCTAACAGGGGGCGCGGGCAATGAGCAGTTCTTC. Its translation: CATSLTGGAGNEQFF.

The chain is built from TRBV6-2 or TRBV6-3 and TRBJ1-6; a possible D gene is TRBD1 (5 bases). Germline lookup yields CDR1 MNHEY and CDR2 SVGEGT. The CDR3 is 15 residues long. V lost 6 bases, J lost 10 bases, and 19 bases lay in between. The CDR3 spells CASSRRRRWGSPLHF. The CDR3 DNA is TGTGCCAGCAGCAGACGACGGCGATGGGGGTCACCCCTCCACTTT.

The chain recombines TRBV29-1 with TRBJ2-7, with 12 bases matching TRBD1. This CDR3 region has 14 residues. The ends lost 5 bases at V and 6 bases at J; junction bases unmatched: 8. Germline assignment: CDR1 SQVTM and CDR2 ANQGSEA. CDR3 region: CSVYRDRGRSEQYF. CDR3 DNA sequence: TGCAGCGTTTATCGGGACAGGGGGCGCAGCGAGCAGTACTTC.

The CDR3 loop is CASSFRQRYYQETQYF. The CDR3 DNA sequence: TGTGCCAGCAGCTTCAGGCAGCGGTACTACCAAGAGACCCAGTACTTC. The J gene is TRBJ2-5, the V gene TRBV7-9; maybe TRBD2 (5 bases). The CDR3 is 16 amino acids. V was trimmed by 3 bases and J by 0 bases, leaving 14 bases between them. Looked up from germline, CDR1 is SEHNR and CDR2 is FQNEAQ (reference sequence).

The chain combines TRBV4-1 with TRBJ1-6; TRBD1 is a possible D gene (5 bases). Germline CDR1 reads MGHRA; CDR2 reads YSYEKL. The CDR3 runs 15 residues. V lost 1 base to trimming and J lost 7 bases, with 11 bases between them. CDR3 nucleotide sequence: TGCGCCAGCAGCCAAGTATGGGACGGAAATTCACCCCTCCACTTT. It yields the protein CASSQVWDGNSPLHF.

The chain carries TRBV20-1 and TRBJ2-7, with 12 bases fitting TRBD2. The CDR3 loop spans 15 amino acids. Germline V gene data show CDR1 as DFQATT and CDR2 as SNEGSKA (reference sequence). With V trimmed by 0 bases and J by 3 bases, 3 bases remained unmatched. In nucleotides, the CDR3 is TGCAGTGCTAGAGATCGGACTAGCGGGGACTACGAGCAGTACTTC. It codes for CSARDRTSGDYEQYF.

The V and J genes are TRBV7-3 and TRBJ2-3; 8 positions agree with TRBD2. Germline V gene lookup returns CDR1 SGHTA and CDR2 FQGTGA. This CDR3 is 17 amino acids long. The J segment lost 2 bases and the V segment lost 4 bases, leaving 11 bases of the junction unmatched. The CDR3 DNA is TGTGCCAGCAGCTCCACCATTGGGGGACTAGTCACAGATACGCAGTATTTT. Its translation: CASSSTIGGLVTDTQYF. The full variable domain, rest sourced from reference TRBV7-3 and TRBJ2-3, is GAGVSQTPSNKVTEKGKYVELRCDPISGHTALYWYRQSLGQGPEFLIYFQGTGAADDSGLPNDRFFAVRPEGSVSTLKIQRTERGDSAVYLCASSSTIGGLVTDTQYFGPGTRLTVL.

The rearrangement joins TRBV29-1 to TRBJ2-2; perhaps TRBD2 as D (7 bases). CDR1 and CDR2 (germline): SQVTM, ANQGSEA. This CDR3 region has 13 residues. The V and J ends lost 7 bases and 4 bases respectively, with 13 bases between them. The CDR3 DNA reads TGCAGCGCGGTGGGGGGGCGCACCGGGGAGCTGTTTTTT. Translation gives CSAVGGRTGELFF.